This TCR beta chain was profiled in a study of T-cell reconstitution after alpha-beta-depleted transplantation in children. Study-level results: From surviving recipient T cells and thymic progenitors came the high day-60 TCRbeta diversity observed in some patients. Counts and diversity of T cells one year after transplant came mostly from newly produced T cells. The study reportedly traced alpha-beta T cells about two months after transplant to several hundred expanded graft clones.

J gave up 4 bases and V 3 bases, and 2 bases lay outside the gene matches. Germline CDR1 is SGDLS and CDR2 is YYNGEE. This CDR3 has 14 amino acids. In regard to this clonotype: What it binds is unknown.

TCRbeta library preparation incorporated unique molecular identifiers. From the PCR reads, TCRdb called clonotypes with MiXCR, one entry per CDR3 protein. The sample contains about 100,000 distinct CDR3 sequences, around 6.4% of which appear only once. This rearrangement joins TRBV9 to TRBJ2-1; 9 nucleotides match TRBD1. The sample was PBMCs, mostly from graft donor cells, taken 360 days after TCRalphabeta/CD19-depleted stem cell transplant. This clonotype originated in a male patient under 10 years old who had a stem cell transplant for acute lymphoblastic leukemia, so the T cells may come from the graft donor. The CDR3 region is CASSEDRGYNEQFF. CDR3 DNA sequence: TGTGCCAGCAGCGAGGACAGGGGATACAATGAGCAGTTCTTC.